Below, 32 T cell receptor beta chains from the same sample are listed, as sequenced in a study of T cells in Graves' hyperthyroidism and ophthalmopathy. RNA transcripts yielded amplified TCR beta CDR3 regions. TCR CDR3 underwent first-round RT-PCR with the HTBI primer set. TCRdb fed the multiplex PCR reads into MiXCR, producing one record per CDR3 protein. Here the sample spans about 520,000 distinct CDR3 sequences, about a fifth being singletons. Source material: blood. The receptors here all came from a man younger than 30 with Graves' hyperthyroidism.

The CDR3 here is CASSLYRGGELFF. The CDR3 DNA follows: TGTGCCAGCAGTTTATATAGGGGCGGGGAGCTGTTTTTT. This chain joins TRBV27 and TRBJ2-2; the D gene is possibly TRBD1 (5 bases). In germline, CDR1 is MNHEY, CDR2 SMNVEV (reference sequence). Trimming pared 1 base from V and 7 bases from J, leaving 7 bases between. The CDR3 totals 13 residues.

This clonotype was seen more than once but under ten times. The rearrangement links TRBV20-1 to TRBJ1-5, with TRBD1 matching over 12 bases. The germline gives CDR1 DFQATT, CDR2 SNEGSKA (reference sequence). V was clipped by 5 bases and J by 7 bases; unmatched bases: 12. The CDR3 totals 16 residues. CDR3 coding DNA: TGCAGTGCTCCTATAGGGGACAGGGGGCTGGGGCAGCCCCAGCATTTT. Amino acid sequence: CSAPIGDRGLGQPQHF.

This clonotype was recorded many times. The rearrangement uses TRBV6-1 and TRBJ2-5; tentatively, D is TRBD1 or TRBD2 (6 bases each). The ends were cut back, 6 bases at V and 3 bases at J, with 14 bases in the middle. CDR1 and CDR2 from the germline V gene are MNHNS and SASEGT. The CDR3 loop spans 14 amino acids. In nucleotides, the CDR3 is TGTGCCAGCAGACCCCCCGGGGGCGAAGAGACCCAGTACTTC. This sequence encodes CASRPPGGEETQYF.

This clonotype showed up many times. The J gene is TRBJ1-5, the V gene TRBV28; D gene unclear. Trimming removed 3 bases at V and 2 bases at J, with 5 bases between. CDR1 MDHEN and CDR2 SYDVKM come from the germline V gene. The length of the CDR3 is 13 residues. CDR3 in amino acids: CASSFEGNQPQHF. The CDR3 region has the DNA TGTGCCAGCAGTTTCGAGGGCAATCAGCCCCAGCATTTT.

This clonotype was seen repeatedly, ten times or more. The chain uses TRBV2 and TRBJ2-7, with 7 positions matching TRBD1. Per the germline V gene, CDR1 is SNHLY and CDR2 is FYNNEI. There are 14 residues in the CDR3. V shed 6 bases and J 2 bases; nucleotides not matched to a gene: 7. The CDR3 is CASRNTGTAYEQYF. The DNA of the CDR3 is TGTGCCAGCAGAAACACCGGGACAGCCTACGAGCAGTACTTC.

In its sample, this clonotype was seen many times. The V gene is TRBV2, the J gene TRBJ1-2, with TRBD1 matching 10 bases. The CDR3 loop spans 14 amino acids. Germline loops: CDR1 SNHLY, CDR2 FYNNEI. The junction had 6 bases not matched to a gene; V was cut back by 5 bases and J by 6 bases. This chain's CDR3 is CASSIDRGQHGYTF. The CDR3 nucleotides are TGTGCCAGCAGTATAGACAGGGGGCAACATGGCTACACCTTC.

V is TRBV14 and J is TRBJ1-5; D gene uncertain. The CDR3 is 18 residues long. The germline V gene has CDR1 SGHDN and CDR2 FVKESK. Trimming stripped 0 bases from V and 0 bases from J, with 15 bases between. CDR3 DNA sequence: TGTGCCAGCAGCCAAGAAGGGTTTGGATTTAATAGCAATCAGCCCCAGCATTTT. It yields the protein CASSQEGFGFNSNQPQHF.

The chain has TRBV6-1 and TRBJ1-6; no clear D gene. The germline gives CDR1 MNHNS, CDR2 SASEGT. The CDR3 extends over 16 amino acids. V lost 2 bases to trimming and J lost 3 bases, with 11 bases between them. The CDR3 loop is CASSEQQAGYNSPLHF. The CDR3 nucleotides are TGTGCCAGCAGTGAACAACAAGCAGGCTATAATTCACCCCTCCACTTT.

This clonotype was counted many times. This chain connects TRBV6-2 or TRBV6-3 to TRBJ2-5, with unresolved D. The CDR3 consists of 16 residues. Germline V gene data show CDR1 as MNHEY and CDR2 as SVGEGT. V lost 1 base and J 1 base, leaving 13 bases between the germline ends. The CDR3 protein is CASSYFESRPQETQYF. The DNA for the CDR3 is TGTGCCAGCAGTTACTTCGAATCGCGCCCCCAAGAGACCCAGTACTTC.

The chain couples TRBV11-1 to TRBJ2-6; weak D call: TRBD2 (5 bases). The V end lost 7 bases, the J end lost 0 bases, and 19 bases lay between the germline ends. The CDR3 runs 18 residues. From germline, CDR1 is SGHAT and CDR2 FQDESV (reference sequence). The CDR3 sequence is CASTTRELPYSGANVLTF. As DNA, the CDR3 is TGTGCCAGCACCACAAGGGAGTTGCCTTACTCTGGGGCCAACGTCCTGACTTTC.

The sample holds many counts of this clonotype. This chain connects TRBV30 to TRBJ1-1; D is undetermined. V gave up 3 bases and J gave up 0 bases, with 8 bases separating them. This CDR3 spans 13 amino acids. Germline loops: CDR1 GTSNPN, CDR2 SVGIG (reference sequence). This CDR3 reads CAWRPGMNTEAFF. In DNA form, the CDR3 reads TGTGCCTGGAGGCCGGGGATGAACACTGAAGCTTTCTTT.

This clonotype was counted many times. The rearrangement links TRBV6-2 or TRBV6-3 to TRBJ1-1; D uncertain. The CDR3 has 13 residues. Germline CDR1 MNHEY, CDR2 SVGEGT. The V and J ends lost 2 bases and 1 base respectively, with 5 bases between them. CDR3 coding DNA: TGTGCCAGCAGTTACACACAGAACACTGAAGCTTTCTTT. This codes for CASSYTQNTEAFF.

This clonotype was picked up many times. The CDR3 here is CASSEEAPEAFF. CDR3 nucleotide sequence: TGTGCCAGCAGTGAAGAAGCCCCTGAAGCTTTCTTT. This chain uses TRBV28 with TRBJ1-1; D gene unclear. V was cut by 5 bases and J by 6 bases, with 10 bases left in between. In germline, CDR1 is MDHEN, CDR2 SYDVKM. CDR3 length: 12 residues.

At least ten counts were recorded for this clonotype. The rearrangement uses TRBV15 and TRBJ2-7, with D hard to call. Trimming removed 5 bases from V and 4 bases from J, with 12 bases in between. Germline lookup yields CDR1 LNHNV and CDR2 YYDKDF (reference sequence). The CDR3 has 13 residues. CDR3 bases: TGTGCCACCAGCCCAACTGCGCGGTACGAGCAGTACTTC. Amino acids: CATSPTARYEQYF.

This clonotype was counted at least ten times. The genes are TRBV12-3 or TRBV12-4 and TRBJ1-1; maybe TRBD1 (5 bases). The V gene lost 7 bases and the J gene lost 11 bases, with 14 bases spanning the gap. This CDR3 spans 11 amino acids. CDR3: CASTQGMWAFF. CDR3 in DNA: TGTGCCAGCACCCAGGGTATGTGGGCTTTCTTT.

This clonotype was seen repeatedly, ten times or more. This sequence joins TRBV20-1 and TRBJ2-7; 9 nucleotides align to TRBD1. Germline assignment: CDR1 DFQATT and CDR2 SNEGSKA (reference sequence). Germline trimming cut 3 bases from V and 1 base from J; bases unmatched to any gene: 1. The CDR3 consists of 13 residues. The CDR3 region has the DNA TGCAGTGCTAGGACAGGGGGTTCCTACGAGCAGTACTTC. Its translation: CSARTGGSYEQYF.

This clonotype came up a few times. This chain links TRBV24-1 with TRBJ2-7; D uncertain. Trimming removed 6 bases at V and 0 bases at J, with 8 bases between. The CDR3 is 13 residues long. Per the germline V gene, CDR1 is KGHDR and CDR2 is SFDVKD. The CDR3 spells CATSQTSSYEQYF. CDR3 sequence (DNA): TGTGCCACCAGTCAGACAAGCTCCTACGAGCAGTACTTC.

This clonotype was recorded many times. V is TRBV2 and J is TRBJ2-7; D is undetermined. The V gene lost 6 bases and the J gene lost 7 bases, with 10 bases spanning the gap. The germline gives CDR1 SNHLY, CDR2 FYNNEI. CDR3 size: 11 residues. CDR3 residues: CASRSFGEQYF. The CDR3 DNA sequence: TGTGCCAGCAGGAGTTTCGGGGAGCAGTACTTC.

This clonotype was seen ten or more times. This chain links TRBV12-3 or TRBV12-4 with TRBJ2-6; D possibly matches TRBD1 or TRBD2 (5 bases each). The CDR3 extends over 16 amino acids. Trimming cost V 5 bases and J 0 bases, with 11 bases left between them. The CDR3 nucleotides read TGTGCCAGCAGTGCCGGGACGGGCTCTGGGGCCAACGTCCTGACTTTC. Its translation is CASSAGTGSGANVLTF.

The sample holds many counts of this clonotype. The J gene is TRBJ2-7, the V gene TRBV12-3 or TRBV12-4; D is possibly TRBD1 or TRBD2 (6 bases each). V was shortened by 6 bases and J by 2 bases, with 17 bases between the two germline ends. This CDR3 is built from 15 residues. CDR3 loop: CASRLRDTGTYEQYF. Written as DNA, the CDR3 is TGTGCCAGCAGATTGCGGGACACCGGGACCTACGAGCAGTACTTC.

This clonotype was observed many times. Here the CDR3 DNA reads TGTGCCAGCAGTGCCCGTTGGCAGGGGCTTGGAGGTACCCAGTACTTC. The encoded protein is CASSARWQGLGGTQYF. V gene TRBV12-3 or TRBV12-4 combines with J gene TRBJ2-5, with D perhaps matching TRBD1 (6 bases). Trimming took 5 bases from V and 8 from J, leaving 24 bases between them. The CDR3 totals 16 residues.

In its sample, this clonotype was seen many times. The chain employs TRBV7-2 and TRBJ1-2; TRBD1 is a possible D gene (5 bases). The CDR3 extends over 15 amino acids. Germline V CDR1 and CDR2: SGHTA, FQGNSA. With 3 bases removed from V and 4 bases from J, the gap between germline ends came to 15 bases. The CDR3 here is CASSLAGAGSYGYTF. In DNA form, the CDR3 reads TGTGCCAGCAGCTTGGCCGGGGCAGGTAGCTATGGCTACACCTTC.

This clonotype was observed many times. V and J are TRBV7-2 and TRBJ2-2, with D hard to call. Trimming took 1 base from V and 0 from J, leaving 18 bases between them. From germline, CDR1 is SGHTA and CDR2 FQGNSA. This CDR3 is 19 amino acids long. The CDR3 sequence is CASSLGWGRARPNTGELFF. CDR3 in DNA: TGTGCCAGCAGCTTAGGCTGGGGTAGGGCCCGACCGAACACCGGGGAGCTGTTTTTT.

In its sample, this clonotype was seen many times. A junction end diverges from the germline sequence, so it may reflect a read error. The V and J genes are TRBV20-1 and TRBJ1-2; TRBD1 matches 8 bases. The germline gives CDR1 DFQATT, CDR2 SNEGSKA (reference sequence). The CDR3 loop spans 13 amino acids. CDR3 nucleotides: TGCAGTGCTAGCGGGACAGGCGTCTATGGCTACGCCTTC. As protein: CSASGTGVYGYAF.

The sample holds many counts of this clonotype. This chain links TRBV28 with TRBJ2-5; 13 positions match TRBD2. Germline CDR1 is MDHEN and CDR2 is SYDVKM. Trimming at V came to 2 bases and at J to 6 bases, leaving 6 bases not matched to a gene. CDR3 length equals 16 residues. CDR3 DNA: TGTGCCAGCAGTTTACAGACTAGCGGGGGGTTGAAGACCCAGTACTTC. It codes for CASSLQTSGGLKTQYF.

This clonotype was recorded at least ten times. CDR3 sequence (DNA): TGTGCCAGCAGCCCCGGGCTGGTTTATGGCTACACCTTC. Translated: CASSPGLVYGYTF. The V call is TRBV11-3, the J call TRBJ1-2; D gene ambiguous. Per the germline V gene, CDR1 is SGHNT and CDR2 is YENEEA. The length of the CDR3 is 13 residues. Trimming left V 5 bases short and J 5 bases short, with 12 bases between.

This clonotype was recorded a few times. The genes are TRBV20-1 and TRBJ1-1, with TRBD1 as a possible D gene (6 bases). The V gene's germline CDR1 is DFQATT and CDR2 SNEGSKA (reference sequence). Trimming took 3 bases from V and 6 from J, leaving 11 bases between them. The CDR3 contains 12 residues. CDR3 amino acids: CSASVGGAEAFF. CDR3 in DNA: TGCAGTGCTAGCGTTGGGGGCGCTGAAGCTTTCTTT.

This clonotype was counted many times. This chain connects TRBV5-1 to TRBJ2-7; 9 bases align to TRBD2. Germline CDR1 is SGHRS and CDR2 is YFSETQ. V lost 6 bases and J lost 2; bases outside the gene matches: 6. The CDR3 has 14 residues. Here the CDR3 DNA reads TGCGCCAGCAATCCAGCGGGGGGCCCCTACGAGCAGTACTTC. Translated: CASNPAGGPYEQYF.

A single count supports this clonotype. This chain uses TRBV6-2 or TRBV6-3 with TRBJ1-5, with 8 bases lining up with TRBD1. The CDR3 contains 15 residues. Per the germline V gene, CDR1 is MNHEY and CDR2 is SVGEGT. Germline trimming cut 7 bases from V and 4 bases from J; bases unmatched to any gene: 9. CDR3 region: CASTSTGVENQPQHF. The CDR3 coding sequence is TGTGCCAGCACCTCGACAGGGGTGGAGAATCAGCCCCAGCATTTT.

The chain is built from TRBV29-1 and TRBJ2-5; TRBD2 might be the D (6 bases). This CDR3 region has 11 residues. From germline, CDR1 is SQVTM and CDR2 ANQGSEA. The V gene lost 4 bases and the J gene lost 7 bases, with 10 bases spanning the gap. The CDR3 bases are TGCAGCGTTGGGCAGGGAGGGACCCAGTACTTC. It specifies CSVGQGGTQYF. Together with reference TRBV29-1 and TRBJ2-5, the CDR3 gives the full variable domain: SAVISQKPSRDICQRGTSLTIQCQVDSQVTMMFWYRQQPGQSLTLIATANQGSEATYESGFVIDKFPISRPNLTFSTLTVSNMSPEDSSIYLCSVGQGGTQYFGPGTRLLVL.

This clonotype occurred many times. V gene TRBV27 combines with J gene TRBJ2-5; TRBD2 is a possible D gene (5 bases). CDR1 and CDR2 from the germline V gene are MNHEY and SMNVEV (reference sequence). With 4 bases removed from V and 7 bases from J, the gap between germline ends came to 10 bases. The CDR3 extends over 12 amino acids. CDR3 in amino acids: CASSSPGGTQYF. The CDR3 nucleotides are TGTGCCAGCAGTTCCCCAGGAGGGACCCAGTACTTC.

This clonotype occurred many times. The chain combines TRBV29-1 with TRBJ2-7; 8 bases fit TRBD1. Germline CDR1 SQVTM, CDR2 ANQGSEA. With 3 bases clipped from V and 5 bases from J, the junction kept 3 bases outside the gene matches. This CDR3 has 12 amino acids. The CDR3 nucleotides are TGCAGCGTTGAGGCGGACAGGGACGAGCAGTACTTC. This sequence encodes CSVEADRDEQYF.